This T cell receptor (beta chain) was profiled in a study of blood T cell repertoires in COVID-19. Study at large: Whether acute or convalescent, the COVID-19 samples came from the United States, Italy and Spain. PBMCs, B-cell-depleted T cells, or T cells were the source of the cDNA or gDNA that made up the material.

Unmatched junction bases numbered 4, after V lost 7 bases and J lost 1 base. This CDR3 spans 14 amino acids. Germline lookup yields CDR1 SGDLS and CDR2 YYNGEE. In the authors' workflow: Reference gene primer amplification in the assay estimated nucleated cell counts. Generated by immunoSEQ multiplex PCR, the TCRdb table keeps only in-frame clones and is missing some. For V, J and clone size, that table is used; D and trimming come from the DNA. The sample lists around 130,000 clones, around 87% occurring once. The chain is built from TRBV9 and TRBJ2-2; 7 bases line up with TRBD2. The specimen sequenced was peripheral blood. This TCR came from a woman aged 60-70 years with acute or convalescent COVID-19. The CDR3, as DNA: TGTGCCAGCTCAGCTAGCGGGAACACCGGGGAGCTGTTTTTT. This translates into CASSASGNTGELFF.